Listed here are 31 T cell receptor beta chains from one sample, sequenced in a study of cytomegalovirus exposure and HLA in healthy donors. 13 Jbeta primers and 60 Vbeta primers were used for the PCR. The repertoire was sequenced with immunoSEQ multiplex PCR; TCRdb's copy has only in-frame clones and lacks some. The sample has 45,000 to 65,000 clones; roughly 82% are singletons. Sequencing used PBMCs. The receptor set was obtained from a man aged 25 to 40 in good health and CMV-seronegative.

This chain connects TRBV6-1 to TRBJ2-7, with 9 bases that match TRBD1. The length of the CDR3 is 15 residues. Losses at the gene ends were 0 bases for V and 2 bases for J; bases not matched to a gene: 2. Germline-derived CDR1 and CDR2 are MNHNS and SASEGT. Written as DNA, the CDR3 is TGTGCCAGCAGTGAAGCTGGGACAGGGACCTACGAGCAGTACTTC. Its protein is CASSEAGTGTYEQYF.

This clone was detected only a few times. The rearrangement uses TRBV4-2 and TRBJ2-1; 11 positions agree with TRBD2. Trimming cost V 3 bases and J 5 bases; bases outside gene matches: 3. This CDR3 region has 15 residues. Germline loops: CDR1 LGHNA, CDR2 YNFKEQ. The CDR3 sequence is CASSQVAGGNNEQFF. CDR3 DNA sequence: TGTGCCAGCAGCCAGGTAGCGGGAGGGAACAATGAGCAGTTCTTC.

V and J are TRBV5-1 and TRBJ2-7; 9 bases are a match to TRBD2. Germline V lookup: CDR1 SGHRS, CDR2 YFSETQ. Germline trimming cut 5 bases from V and 4 bases from J; bases unmatched to any gene: 7. There are 14 residues in the CDR3. This CDR3 reads CASRGLALPYEQYF. The DNA of the CDR3 is TGCGCCAGCAGGGGACTAGCCTTGCCTTACGAGCAGTACTTC.

The chain links TRBV7-9 to TRBJ2-3; maybe TRBD2 (6 bases). Germline lookup yields CDR1 SEHNR and CDR2 FQNEAQ (reference sequence). The CDR3 sequence is 15 residues long. Trimming removed 2 bases at V and 5 bases at J, with 14 bases between. The CDR3 DNA reads TGTGCCAGCAGCTTAACTATGCTAGCGCAAGATACGCAGTATTTT. Its translation: CASSLTMLAQDTQYF. The variable domain in full, with the rest retrieved from reference TRBV7-9 and TRBJ2-3, is DTGVSQNPRHKITKRGQNVTFRCDPISEHNRLYWYRQTLGQGPEFLTYFQNEAQLEKSRLLSDRFSAERPKGSFSTLEIQRTEQGDSAMYLCASSLTMLAQDTQYFGPGTRLTVL.

CDR3 bases: TGTGCCTGGGCGGACAGGGGAGATCAGCCCCAGCATTTT. Amino acid sequence: CAWADRGDQPQHF. This chain connects TRBV30 to TRBJ1-5; 9 bases match TRBD1. V was pared by 5 bases and J by 5 bases, with 4 bases of the junction left unmatched. Germline CDR1 GTSNPN, CDR2 SVGIG (reference sequence). CDR3 size: 13 residues. Combining the CDR3 with reference TRBV30 and TRBJ1-5 gives the whole variable domain SQTIHQWPATLVQPVGSPLSLECTVEGTSNPNLYWYRQAAGRGLQLLFYSVGIGQISSEVPQNLSASRPQDRQFILSSKKLLLSDSGFYLCAWADRGDQPQHFGDGTRLSIL.

This clone has just a few counts. The rearrangement links TRBV10-3 to TRBJ1-1; 9 nucleotides match TRBD1. V lost 5 bases, J lost 0 bases, and 7 bases stayed unmatched. This CDR3 region has 16 residues. The germline V gene has CDR1 ENHRY and CDR2 SYGVKD. In DNA, the CDR3 is TGTGCCATCAGTACCGGGACAGGGCCCTTGAACACTGAAGCTTTCTTT. Translating gives CAISTGTGPLNTEAFF.

This sequence joins TRBV4-3 and TRBJ2-1; no clear D. The CDR3 covers 16 residues. The germline V gene has CDR1 LGHNA and CDR2 YSLEER. Trimming shortened V by 0 bases and J by 3 bases, and 12 bases separated the two germline ends. CDR3 DNA: TGCGCCAGCAGCCAAGACTCACCGCAACTCTACAATGAGCAGTTCTTC. This encodes CASSQDSPQLYNEQFF.

This chain joins TRBV5-1 and TRBJ1-1, with 10 bases matching TRBD1. CDR1 and CDR2 from the germline V gene are SGHRS and YFSETQ. The CDR3 totals 14 residues. Trimming took 9 bases from V and 5 from J; bases not matched to a gene: 10. The CDR3: CATGQGGPSTEAFF. The CDR3 DNA is TGCGCCACCGGACAGGGGGGACCGAGTACTGAAGCTTTCTTT. Variable domain in full (rest from reference TRBV5-1 and TRBJ1-1): KAGVTQTPRYLIKTRGQQVTLSCSPISGHRSVSWYQQTPGQGLQFLFEYFSETQRNKGNFPGRFSGRQFSNSRSEMNVSTLELGDSALYLCATGQGGPSTEAFFGQGTRLTVV.

The V call is TRBV5-1, the J call TRBJ1-2; D might be TRBD1 (5 bases). V was shortened by 0 bases and J by 0 bases, with 15 bases between the two germline ends. Germline assignment: CDR1 SGHRS and CDR2 YFSETQ. CDR3 length: 17 amino acids. CDR3 residues: CASSLAGTRLANYGYTF. CDR3 nucleotides: TGCGCCAGCAGCTTGGCAGGGACTCGACTAGCTAACTATGGCTACACCTTC.

This clone was detected only once. The V gene is TRBV11-2, the J gene TRBJ2-1; 9 positions agree with TRBD2. V shed 4 bases and J 0 bases; nucleotides not matched to a gene: 7. The CDR3 covers 17 residues. The germline V gene encodes CDR1 SGHAT and CDR2 FQNNGV. The CDR3 reads CASSSLAGLSSYNEQFF. The CDR3 DNA reads as TGTGCCAGCAGCTCGCTAGCGGGATTGAGCTCCTACAATGAGCAGTTCTTC.

V is TRBV18 and J is TRBJ2-1; 9 nucleotides line up with TRBD2. With V trimmed by 3 bases and J by 6 bases, 3 bases remained unmatched. The CDR3 covers 14 residues. CDR1 KGHSH and CDR2 LQKENI come from the germline V gene. Here the CDR3 reads CASSPAGGPNEQFF. The CDR3 DNA reads TGTGCCAGCTCACCGGCGGGAGGGCCCAATGAGCAGTTCTTC.

The rearrangement links TRBV6-4 to TRBJ1-1; 12 nucleotides align to TRBD1. There are 14 residues in the CDR3. The germline V gene has CDR1 MRHNA and CDR2 SNTAGT. V gave up 6 bases and J gave up 11 bases; unmatched junction bases: 10. CDR3 DNA sequence: TGTGCCAGCAGCGCCGGGACAGGGGGCGTCAACGCTTTCTTT. It translates to CASSAGTGGVNAFF.

The chain recombines TRBV7-9 with TRBJ2-7; 10 nucleotides align to TRBD1. The trim removed 5 bases at V and 7 bases at J, leaving 14 bases unmatched. The CDR3 consists of 16 residues. Looked up from germline, CDR1 is SEHNR and CDR2 is FQNEAQ (reference sequence). The CDR3 DNA reads TGTGCCAGCAGCCTAATTGAGGGACAGGGGAGAAGGGAGCAGTACTTC. Protein product: CASSLIEGQGRREQYF. The whole variable domain, filled in from reference TRBV7-9 and TRBJ2-7, reads DTGVSQNPRHKITKRGQNVTFRCDPISEHNRLYWYRQTLGQGPEFLTYFQNEAQLEKSRLLSDRFSAERPKGSFSTLEIQRTEQGDSAMYLCASSLIEGQGRREQYFGPGTRLTVT.

This chain connects TRBV2 to TRBJ1-3; 8 bases match TRBD1. CDR3 length: 13 amino acids. Germline CDR1 reads SNHLY; CDR2 reads FYNNEI. Trimming removed 6 bases from V and 9 bases from J; junction bases left unmatched: 7. CDR3: CASSVTGVSTIYF. CDR3 coding DNA: TGTGCCAGCAGCGTGACAGGGGTCAGCACCATATATTTT.

This chain uses TRBV28 with TRBJ2-7; possible D gene TRBD2, 5 bases. Germline CDR1 and CDR2: MDHEN and SYDVKM. The CDR3 has 15 amino acids. Between the trimmed V and J ends, which lost 2 bases and 0 bases, there was a span of 11 bases. CDR3 nucleotides: TGTGCCAGCAGTTTACGAGGGCAGAGCTCCTACGAGCAGTACTTC. Amino acids: CASSLRGQSSYEQYF.

V usage is TRBV7-2 and J usage is TRBJ2-5; D unclear. V lost 1 base to trimming and J lost 5 bases, with 8 bases between them. Per the germline V gene, CDR1 is SGHTA and CDR2 is FQGNSA. The CDR3 is 13 amino acids. The CDR3 DNA reads TGTGCCAGCAGCTTAGGGATGCGGGAGACCCAGTACTTC. Encoded protein: CASSLGMRETQYF.

This chain links TRBV10-3 with TRBJ1-3; D unresolved. V was pared by 2 bases and J by 6 bases, with 5 bases between. Germline CDR1 ENHRY, CDR2 SYGVKD. This CDR3 has 12 amino acids. The CDR3 DNA follows: TGTGCCATCAGTGAGGCGGTAAACACCATATATTTT. Translated: CAISEAVNTIYF.

The rearrangement uses TRBV28 and TRBJ1-2, with D tentatively TRBD1 (5 bases). CDR3 length: 16 amino acids. The germline V gene encodes CDR1 MDHEN and CDR2 SYDVKM. V was shortened by 3 bases and J by 7 bases, with 21 bases between the two germline ends. Here the CDR3 DNA reads TGTGCCAGCAGTTTTTTGGCGGGGGGAATACTTGGTGGCTACACCTTC. It is translated as CASSFLAGGILGGYTF.

The chain recombines TRBV7-2 with TRBJ1-2; D gene uncertain. The germline V gene has CDR1 SGHTA and CDR2 FQGNSA. Trimming took off 6 bases at V and 2 bases at J, with 10 bases between the two ends. The CDR3 runs to 13 residues. CDR3 residues: CASRLGGNYGYTF. CDR3 sequence (DNA): TGTGCCAGCAGATTGGGAGGGAACTATGGCTACACCTTC.

The J gene is TRBJ1-1, the V gene TRBV4-1, with D possibly being TRBD1 (5 bases). The CDR3 has 17 amino acids. Trimming shortened V by 4 bases and J by 5 bases, and 23 bases separated the two germline ends. From germline, CDR1 is MGHRA and CDR2 YSYEKL. This CDR3 is CASSPQRQSGGKTEAFF. CDR3 DNA: TGCGCCAGCAGCCCCCAAAGACAGAGTGGAGGGAAAACTGAAGCTTTCTTT.

CDR3: CASSSSGLAGGGGTDTQYF. The CDR3 coding sequence is TGTGCCAGCAGCTCGTCGGGACTAGCGGGGGGAGGAGGCACAGATACGCAGTATTTT. The chain joins TRBV5-4 to TRBJ2-3; TRBD2 aligns across 15 bases. Germline lookup yields CDR1 SGHNT and CDR2 YYREEE (reference sequence). With 3 bases clipped from V and 1 base from J, the junction kept 9 bases outside the gene matches. The CDR3 is 19 residues long.

The chain carries TRBV28 and TRBJ2-7; TRBD2 aligns across 7 bases. The germline V gene has CDR1 MDHEN and CDR2 SYDVKM. The V gene end was trimmed by 6 bases and the J gene end by 0 bases; junction bases not matched to a gene: 8. This CDR3 region has 15 residues. The CDR3: CASSRASGSSYEQYF. CDR3 sequence (DNA): TGTGCCAGCAGCCGCGCTAGCGGTAGCTCCTACGAGCAGTACTTC.

The chain recombines TRBV7-2 with TRBJ2-2; no definite D call. The V gene's germline CDR1 is SGHTA and CDR2 FQGNSA. The CDR3 covers 13 residues. V dropped 4 bases and J dropped 4 bases, with 7 bases sitting between them. The CDR3 DNA follows: TGTGCCAGCAGCTCCGTCGGCACCGGGGAGCTGTTTTTT. Its protein is CASSSVGTGELFF.

The sample holds one count of this clone. This sequence joins TRBV18 and TRBJ2-3; TRBD1 matches at 10 bases. The CDR3 consists of 15 residues. V gave up 6 bases and J gave up 3 bases; unmatched junction bases: 6. Germline V gives CDR1 KGHSH, CDR2 LQKENI. The CDR3 sequence is CASSQDRGRTDTQYF. CDR3 in DNA: TGTGCCAGCTCCCAAGACAGGGGGCGGACAGATACGCAGTATTTT.

The CDR3 sequence: CASSYGQGGGNTIYF. The CDR3 DNA reads as TGTGCCAGCAGTTACGGACAGGGAGGTGGAAACACCATATATTTT. The gene calls are TRBV6-5 and TRBJ1-3; 8 bases are a match to TRBD1. Germline CDR1 MNHEY, CDR2 SVGAGI. This CDR3 comprises 15 residues. The V and J ends lost 2 bases and 3 bases, in that order; junction bases with no gene match: 3.

The J gene is TRBJ2-3, the V gene TRBV5-1; 8 nucleotides match TRBD2. V gave up 0 bases and J gave up 0 bases; unmatched junction bases: 9. CDR3 length equals 18 residues. Germline values: CDR1 SGHRS, CDR2 YFSETQ. CDR3 DNA sequence: TGCGCCAGCAGCTTGGCCAGGCTTAGCGGGATTAGCACAGATACGCAGTATTTT. Translated: CASSLARLSGISTDTQYF. Complete variable domain (other parts from reference TRBV5-1 and TRBJ2-3): KAGVTQTPRYLIKTRGQQVTLSCSPISGHRSVSWYQQTPGQGLQFLFEYFSETQRNKGNFPGRFSGRQFSNSRSEMNVSTLELGDSALYLCASSLARLSGISTDTQYFGPGTRLTVL.

The chain has TRBV28 and TRBJ2-3; D remains unclear. Germline CDR1 MDHEN, CDR2 SYDVKM. This CDR3 contains 11 residues. Deletions cut 7 bases from V and 4 bases from J, with 6 bases between. The CDR3 loop is CASTRADTQYF. CDR3 DNA: TGTGCCAGCACCCGGGCAGATACGCAGTATTTT.

The chain uses TRBV6-5 and TRBJ2-3; 8 nucleotides line up with TRBD2. Losses at the gene ends were 6 bases for V and 0 bases for J; bases not matched to a gene: 5. The CDR3 extends over 15 amino acids. Germline loops: CDR1 MNHEY, CDR2 SVGAGI. The CDR3 nucleotides are TGTGCCAGCAGGAGAAGCGGGAGTAGCACAGATACGCAGTATTTT. Encoded protein: CASRRSGSSTDTQYF.

V and J are TRBV4-1 and TRBJ1-2; D not certain. Germline values: CDR1 MGHRA, CDR2 YSYEKL. Trimming shortened V by 0 bases and J by 7 bases, and 12 bases separated the two germline ends. This CDR3 has 14 amino acids. The CDR3 sequence is CASSQDAVSGGYTF. CDR3 nucleotide sequence: TGCGCCAGCAGCCAAGATGCCGTGAGTGGTGGCTACACCTTC.

There are a few counts of this clone. This chain joins TRBV4-3 and TRBJ1-4; D gene unclear. Germline loops: CDR1 LGHNA, CDR2 YSLEER. V gave up 0 bases and J gave up 8 bases, with 13 bases separating them. The CDR3 is 15 residues long. The CDR3 DNA reads as TGCGCCAGCAGCCAAGAGGGCAGGAAAGACGAAAAACTGTTTTTT. Translating it yields CASSQEGRKDEKLFF.

The V call is TRBV18, the J call TRBJ2-1; 7 nucleotides line up with TRBD1. Trimming removed 0 bases from V and 4 bases from J; junction bases left unmatched: 0. The CDR3 is 14 amino acids. Germline-derived CDR1 and CDR2 are KGHSH and LQKENI. The CDR3 spells CASSPPDRYNEQFF. The CDR3, as DNA: TGTGCCAGCTCACCACCGGACAGGTACAATGAGCAGTTCTTC.